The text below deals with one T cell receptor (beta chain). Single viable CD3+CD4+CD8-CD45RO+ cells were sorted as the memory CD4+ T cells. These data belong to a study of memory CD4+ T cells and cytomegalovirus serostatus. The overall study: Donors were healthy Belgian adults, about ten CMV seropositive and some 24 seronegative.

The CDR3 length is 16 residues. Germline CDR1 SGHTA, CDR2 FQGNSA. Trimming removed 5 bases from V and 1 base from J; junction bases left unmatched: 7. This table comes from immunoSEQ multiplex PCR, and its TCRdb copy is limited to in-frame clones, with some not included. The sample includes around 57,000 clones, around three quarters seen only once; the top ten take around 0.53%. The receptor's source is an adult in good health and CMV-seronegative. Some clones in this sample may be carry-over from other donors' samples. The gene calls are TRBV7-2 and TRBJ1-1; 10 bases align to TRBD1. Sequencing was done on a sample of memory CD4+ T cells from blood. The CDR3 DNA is TGTGCCAGCAGCGCGACAGGGGGCTCGGGGAACACTGAAGCTTTCTTT. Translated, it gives CASSATGGSGNTEAFF.